The rows below give T cell receptor beta chains drawn from one sample of a study of OX40 agonist ivuxolimab in advanced cancers. Clones were sequenced by immunoSEQ multiplex PCR, and TCRdb holds only the in-frame ones, with some missing. The sample has about 69,000 clones, 90% seen once. The material was CD4+ or CD8+ T cells sorted from blood, obtained in a trial of the OX40 agonist ivuxolimab. All receptors come from an adult with an advanced solid tumor such as melanoma, head and neck, liver or kidney cancer. CDR3s include the opening cysteine and the closing phenylalanine or tryptophan. The order of the fields is clone size, D gene, V gene, CDR3 length, J gene, CDR3 DNA, CDR3 protein. The D gene is left open where the match is weak. Not every row has a clone size; where given, it reads once, few, many or a size class.

>-|TRBD2|TRBV7-3|15|TRBJ2-1
TGTGCCAGCAGCTTCGGAAGCGGGATTTACAATGAGCAGTTCTTC
CASSFGSGIYNEQFF
>-|TRBD2|TRBV7-8|15|TRBJ2-7
TGTGCCAGCAGCTTAGTGCGGGAGGGCCGGTACGAGCAGTACTTC
CASSLVREGRYEQYF
>-|TRBD1|TRBV19|16|TRBJ2-5
TGTGCCAGTATGGGGACAGGGGCTCTGATCCAAGAGACCCAGTACTTC
CASMGTGALIQETQYF
>-|-|TRBV18|12|TRBJ2-3
TGTGCCAGCTCACCAATCGGGGATACGCAGTATTTT
CASSPIGDTQYF
>-|TRBD1|TRBV7-8|14|TRBJ2-4
TGTGCCAGCAGCCCGGGACAGACCAAAAACATTCAGTACTTC
CASSPGQTKNIQYF
>-|-|TRBV5-6|14|TRBJ1-2
TGTGCCAGCAGCTTGATTTCAGAGGACTATGGCTACACCTTC
CASSLISEDYGYTF
>-|-|TRBV7-2|16|TRBJ2-1
TGTGCCAGCAGCTTAAGTACAGGCATTCGGCTCAATGAGCAGTTCTTC
CASSLSTGIRLNEQFF
>-|TRBD1|TRBV30|14|TRBJ1-5
TGTGCCTGGAGTCCACAGGGGGGTTATCAGCCCCAGCATTTT
CAWSPQGGYQPQHF
>few|TRBD2|TRBV29-1|15|TRBJ2-1
TGCAGCGTTGAAAGGGGGAAAGCGGGAGGCGGTGAGCAGTTCTTC
CSVERGKAGGGEQFF
>few|-|TRBV29-1|13|TRBJ1-4
TGCAGCGTTACCCTGGGGGGGAATGAAAAACTGTTTTTT
CSVTLGGNEKLFF
>-|-|TRBV6-1|14|TRBJ1-2
TGTGCCAGCAGTGGCGGACTGGGAAACTATGGCTACACCTTC
CASSGGLGNYGYTF
>-|-|TRBV4-3|15|TRBJ1-3
TGCGCCAGCAGCCAAGATAACTTCTCTGGAAACACCATATATTTT
CASSQDNFSGNTIYF
>-|TRBD2|TRBV18|15|TRBJ2-7
TGTGCCAGCTCACCGACTAGCGGGGGAGCATACGAGCAGTACTTC
CASSPTSGGAYEQYF
>once|-|TRBV7-8|14|TRBJ1-3
TGTGCCAGCAGCTTGGAGGAGGTTGGAAACACCATATATTTT
CASSLEEVGNTIYF
>-|TRBD2|TRBV13|15|TRBJ2-7
TGTGCCAGCAGCCTTAGCGGGCAAAGCTCCTACGAGCAGTACTTC
CASSLSGQSSYEQYF
>-|-|TRBV5-1|16|TRBJ2-1
TGCGCCAGCAGCTTCCAAGCTGGGAGCTCCTACAATGAGCAGTTCTTC
CASSFQAGSSYNEQFF
>few|-|TRBV10-2|13|TRBJ1-4
TGCGCCAGCAGTGGTACTGGCATTGAAAAACTGTTTTTT
CASSGTGIEKLFF
>-|-|TRBV6-5|15|TRBJ2-7
TGTGCCAGCAGTACCGGGACCCGGGGCTCGGGAGAGCAGTACTTC
CASSTGTRGSGEQYF
>few|-|TRBV7-9|17|TRBJ1-3
TGTGCCAGCAGCCCAGGCTCCACTCGCTTCTCTGGAAACACCATATATTTT
CASSPGSTRFSGNTIYF
>-|TRBD1|TRBV7-2|13|TRBJ1-2
TGTGCCAGCAGCTTCACAGGGGCACTTGGCTACACCTTC
CASSFTGALGYTF
>-|-|TRBV27|12|TRBJ2-7
TGTGCCAGTCGTAGTTACTCCTACGAGCAGTACTTC
CASRSYSYEQYF
>-|-|TRBV14|15|TRBJ2-3
TGTGCCAGCAGCCAAGATCGGTCTAGAACAGATACGCAGTATTTT
CASSQDRSRTDTQYF
>-|-|TRBV7-2|11|TRBJ1-1
TGTGCCAGCAAACTAAACACTGAAGCTTTCTTT
CASKLNTEAFF
>-|-|TRBV7-9|13|TRBJ2-2
TGTGCCAGCAGCCCCACTAGTACCGGGGAGCTGTTTTTT
CASSPTSTGELFF
>-|-|TRBV4-1|11|TRBJ2-5
TGCGCCAGTCCTCTTGGCGAGACCCAGTACTTC
CASPLGETQYF
>-|-|TRBV27|16|TRBJ2-1
TGTGCCAGCAGTTTCCAGTTTTCCCTATGGAACAATGAGCAGTTCTTC
CASSFQFSLWNNEQFF